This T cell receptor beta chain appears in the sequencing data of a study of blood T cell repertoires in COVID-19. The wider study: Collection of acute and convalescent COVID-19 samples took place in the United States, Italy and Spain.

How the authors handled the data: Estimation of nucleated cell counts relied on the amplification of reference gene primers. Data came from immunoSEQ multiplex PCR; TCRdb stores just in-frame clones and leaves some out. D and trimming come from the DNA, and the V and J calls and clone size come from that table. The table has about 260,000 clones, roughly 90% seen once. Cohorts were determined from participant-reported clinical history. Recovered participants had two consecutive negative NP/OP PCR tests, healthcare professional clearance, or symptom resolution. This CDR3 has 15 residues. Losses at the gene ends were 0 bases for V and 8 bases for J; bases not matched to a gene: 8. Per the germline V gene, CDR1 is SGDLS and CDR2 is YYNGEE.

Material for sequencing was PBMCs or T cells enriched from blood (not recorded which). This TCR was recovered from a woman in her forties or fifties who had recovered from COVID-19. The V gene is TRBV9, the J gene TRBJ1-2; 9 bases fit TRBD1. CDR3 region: CASSVDLGQGGGYTF. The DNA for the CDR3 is TGTGCCAGCAGCGTAGACCTGGGACAGGGAGGCGGCTACACCTTC.